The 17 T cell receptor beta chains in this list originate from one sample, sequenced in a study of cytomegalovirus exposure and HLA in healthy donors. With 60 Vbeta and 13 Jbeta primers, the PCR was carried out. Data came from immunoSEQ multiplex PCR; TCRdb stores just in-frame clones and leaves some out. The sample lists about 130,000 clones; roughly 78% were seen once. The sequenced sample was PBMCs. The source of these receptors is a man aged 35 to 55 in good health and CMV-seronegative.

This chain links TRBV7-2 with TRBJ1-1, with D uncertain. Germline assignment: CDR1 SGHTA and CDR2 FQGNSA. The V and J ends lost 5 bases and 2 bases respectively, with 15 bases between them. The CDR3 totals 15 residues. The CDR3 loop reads CASSPSTVHNTEAFF. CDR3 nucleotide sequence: TGTGCCAGCAGCCCCTCTACAGTTCACAACACTGAAGCTTTCTTT.

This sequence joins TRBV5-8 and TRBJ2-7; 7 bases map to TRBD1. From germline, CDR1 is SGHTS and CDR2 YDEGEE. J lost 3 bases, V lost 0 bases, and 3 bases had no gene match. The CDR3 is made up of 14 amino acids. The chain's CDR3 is CASSLGQGVYEQYF. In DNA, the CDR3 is TGTGCCAGCAGCTTGGGGCAGGGGGTCTACGAGCAGTACTTC.

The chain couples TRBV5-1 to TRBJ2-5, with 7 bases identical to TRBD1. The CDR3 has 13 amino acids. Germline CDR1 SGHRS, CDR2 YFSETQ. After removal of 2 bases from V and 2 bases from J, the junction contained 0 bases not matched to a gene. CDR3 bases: TGCGCCAGCAGCTTACAGGGGCAAGAGACCCAGTACTTC. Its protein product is CASSLQGQETQYF.

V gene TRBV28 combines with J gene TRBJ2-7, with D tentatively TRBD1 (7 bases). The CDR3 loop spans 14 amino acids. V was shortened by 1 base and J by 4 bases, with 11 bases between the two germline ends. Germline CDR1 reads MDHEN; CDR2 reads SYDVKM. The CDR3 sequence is CASSLLGGQYEQYF. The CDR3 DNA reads TGTGCCAGCAGTTTATTGGGGGGACAGTACGAGCAGTACTTC.

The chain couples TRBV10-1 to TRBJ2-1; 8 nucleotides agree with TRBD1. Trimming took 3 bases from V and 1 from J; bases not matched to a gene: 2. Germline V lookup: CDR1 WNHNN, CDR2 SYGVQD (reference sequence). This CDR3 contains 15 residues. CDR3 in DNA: TGCGCCAGCAGTGAAGGGACAGGATCCTACAATGAGCAGTTCTTC. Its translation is CASSEGTGSYNEQFF.

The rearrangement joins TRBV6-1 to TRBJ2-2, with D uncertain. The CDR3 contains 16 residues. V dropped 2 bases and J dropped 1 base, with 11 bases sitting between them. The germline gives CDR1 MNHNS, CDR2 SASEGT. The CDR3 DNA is TGTGCCAGCAGTGAAAGGTACAGACGGAACACCGGGGAGCTGTTTTTT. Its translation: CASSERYRRNTGELFF.

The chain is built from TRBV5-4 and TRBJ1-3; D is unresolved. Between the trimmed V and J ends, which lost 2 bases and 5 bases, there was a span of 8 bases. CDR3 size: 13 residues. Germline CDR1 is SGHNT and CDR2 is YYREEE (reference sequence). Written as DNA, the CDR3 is TGTGCCAGCAGCTTCCGGGAACGAAACACCATATATTTT. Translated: CASSFRERNTIYF.

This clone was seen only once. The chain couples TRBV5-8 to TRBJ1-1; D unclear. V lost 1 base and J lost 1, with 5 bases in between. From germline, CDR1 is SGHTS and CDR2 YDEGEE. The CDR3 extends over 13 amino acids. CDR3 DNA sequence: TGTGCCAGCAGCTTGAACAGGAACACTGAAGCTTTCTTT. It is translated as CASSLNRNTEAFF.

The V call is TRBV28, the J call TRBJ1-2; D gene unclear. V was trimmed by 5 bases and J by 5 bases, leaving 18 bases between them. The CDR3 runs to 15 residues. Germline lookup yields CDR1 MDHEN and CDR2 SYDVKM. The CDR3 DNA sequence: TGTGCCAGCAGTACGGGGAGCCTGACTATGTATGGCTACACCTTC. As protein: CASSTGSLTMYGYTF.

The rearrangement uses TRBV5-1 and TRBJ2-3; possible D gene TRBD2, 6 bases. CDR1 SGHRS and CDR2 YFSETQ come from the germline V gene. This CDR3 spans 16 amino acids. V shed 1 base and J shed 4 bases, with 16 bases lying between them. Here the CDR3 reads CASSLSGSAFADTQYF. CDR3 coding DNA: TGCGCCAGCAGCTTGTCCGGGAGCGCGTTTGCAGATACGCAGTATTTT.

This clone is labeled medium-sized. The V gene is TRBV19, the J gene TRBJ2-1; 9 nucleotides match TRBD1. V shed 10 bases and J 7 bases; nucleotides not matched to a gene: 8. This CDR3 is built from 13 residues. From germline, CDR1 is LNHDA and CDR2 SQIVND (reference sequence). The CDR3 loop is CATRQGVRNEQFF. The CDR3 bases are TGTGCCACTCGACAGGGGGTGAGGAATGAGCAGTTCTTC.

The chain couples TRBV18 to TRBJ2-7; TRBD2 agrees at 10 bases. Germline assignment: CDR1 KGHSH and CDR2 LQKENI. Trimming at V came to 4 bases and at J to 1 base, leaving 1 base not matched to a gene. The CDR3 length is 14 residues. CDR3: CASSLGLASYEQYF. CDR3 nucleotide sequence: TGTGCCAGCTCACTGGGACTAGCGTCCTACGAGCAGTACTTC.

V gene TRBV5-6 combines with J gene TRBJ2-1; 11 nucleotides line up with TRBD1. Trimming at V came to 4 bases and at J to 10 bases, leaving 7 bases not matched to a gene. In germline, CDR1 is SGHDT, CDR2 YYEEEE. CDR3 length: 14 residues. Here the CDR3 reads CASSTDRGLGEQFF. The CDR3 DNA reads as TGTGCCAGCAGCACGGACAGGGGGCTTGGGGAGCAGTTCTTC.

DNA for the CDR3: TGTGCCAGCAGTGGGGAGAGTGGGTACCAAGAGACCCAGTACTTC. Translating gives CASSGESGYQETQYF. The chain couples TRBV2 to TRBJ2-5; tentatively, D is TRBD2 (5 bases). The V end was cut by 4 bases, the J end by 0 bases, with 12 bases between. This CDR3 is 15 amino acids long. Germline lookup yields CDR1 SNHLY and CDR2 FYNNEI.

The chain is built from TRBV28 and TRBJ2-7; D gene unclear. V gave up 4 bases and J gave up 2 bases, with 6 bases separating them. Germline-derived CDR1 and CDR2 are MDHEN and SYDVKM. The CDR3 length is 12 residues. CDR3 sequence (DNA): TGTGCCAGCAGTTCGAGAGCCTACGAGCAGTACTTC. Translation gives CASSSRAYEQYF.

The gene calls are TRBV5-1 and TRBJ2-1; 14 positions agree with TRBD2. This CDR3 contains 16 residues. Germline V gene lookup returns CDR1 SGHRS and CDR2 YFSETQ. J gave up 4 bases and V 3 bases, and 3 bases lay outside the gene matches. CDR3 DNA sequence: TGCGCCAGCAGCTCCGGACTAGCGGGGGGTTACAATGAGCAGTTCTTC. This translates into CASSSGLAGGYNEQFF.

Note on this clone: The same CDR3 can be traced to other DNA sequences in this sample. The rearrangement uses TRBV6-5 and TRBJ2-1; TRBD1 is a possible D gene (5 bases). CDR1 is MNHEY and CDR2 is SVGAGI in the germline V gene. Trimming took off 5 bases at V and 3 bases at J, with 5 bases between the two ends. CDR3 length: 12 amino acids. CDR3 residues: CASSRGYNEQFF. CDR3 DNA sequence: TGTGCCAGCAGTAGGGGCTACAATGAGCAGTTCTTC.